One sample yielded the 22 T cell receptor beta chains listed below, sequenced in a study of shared clonotypes between healthy human individuals. Profiled with immunoSEQ multiplex PCR; TCRdb holds only in-frame clones, not every one. The sample has approximately 640,000 clones, about 90% seen once; the top ten hold more than 30%. Sequences were obtained from memory CD8+ T cells from PBMCs. This sample's subset: CD45RO+ cells pooled with CCR7-negative TemRA cells. These receptors were obtained from a man aged 18 to 29 in good health. Some clones in this sample may be carry-over from other donors' samples.

The gene calls are TRBV28 and TRBJ1-3, with D unclear. Germline lookup yields CDR1 MDHEN and CDR2 SYDVKM. V lost 6 bases and J 4 bases, leaving 10 bases between the germline ends. This CDR3 contains 13 residues. The CDR3: CASRGLRGNTIYF. As DNA, the CDR3 is TGTGCCAGCAGGGGGTTACGGGGAAACACCATATATTTT.

This clone was recorded a few times. V is TRBV9 and J is TRBJ1-1, with D possibly being TRBD1 (5 bases). The CDR3 has 15 amino acids. The V end lost 1 base, the J end lost 1 base, and 11 bases lay between the germline ends. From germline, CDR1 is SGDLS and CDR2 YYNGEE. CDR3 coding DNA: TGTGCCAGCAGCGTATACGACGGGGGGAACACTGAAGCTTTCTTT. Translation: CASSVYDGGNTEAFF.

The V and J genes are TRBV5-1 and TRBJ2-7; the match to TRBD2 covers 15 bases. V was pared by 4 bases and J by 2 bases, with 4 bases of the junction left unmatched. Germline CDR1 is SGHRS and CDR2 is YFSETQ. The CDR3 extends over 16 amino acids. As DNA, the CDR3 is TGCGCCAGCAGCCCTGGACTAGCGGGAGGGGCCTACGAGCAGTACTTC. The encoded protein is CASSPGLAGGAYEQYF.

This sequence joins TRBV7-6 and TRBJ2-3, with 9 bases that match TRBD2. The V gene end was trimmed by 1 base and the J gene end by 6 bases; junction bases not matched to a gene: 14. The CDR3 has 18 amino acids. The V gene's germline CDR1 is SGHVS and CDR2 FNYEAQ. CDR3 protein: CASSLGGGGPFSLDTQYF. The CDR3 DNA reads TGTGCCAGCAGCTTAGGCGGGGGGGGGCCATTTTCTTTGGATACGCAGTATTTT.

The CDR3 here is CASSYETDSSYEQYF. The CDR3 DNA reads TGCGCCAGCAGCTATGAGACAGATAGCTCCTACGAGCAGTACTTC. This chain uses TRBV5-1 with TRBJ2-7; a possible D gene is TRBD1 (5 bases). V lost 3 bases to trimming and J lost 0 bases, with 13 bases between them. This CDR3 has 15 amino acids. Per germline, CDR1 SGHRS and CDR2 YFSETQ.

This rearrangement joins TRBV7-3 to TRBJ1-1, with D possibly matching TRBD1 (6 bases). CDR1 is SGHTA, CDR2 FQGTGA, per germline. The V end lost 4 bases, the J end lost 1 base, and 13 bases lay between the germline ends. The CDR3 runs 15 residues. DNA for the CDR3: TGTGCCAGCAGCTCTGGAGGGGGGAGGAACACTGAAGCTTTCTTT. Translation gives CASSSGGGRNTEAFF.

The genes are TRBV7-9 and TRBJ1-2; 7 positions match TRBD1. V was pared by 2 bases and J by 4 bases, with 7 bases of the junction left unmatched. Germline V gene sequence: CDR1 SEHNR, CDR2 FQNEAQ (reference sequence). CDR3 length equals 15 residues. The CDR3 is CASSLSRQGSYGYTF. The CDR3 region has the DNA TGTGCCAGCAGCTTATCCCGACAGGGATCCTATGGCTACACCTTC.

The rearrangement uses TRBV30 and TRBJ2-7, with TRBD1 identical over 9 bases. The CDR3 extends over 13 amino acids. Germline CDR1 GTSNPN, CDR2 SVGIG (reference sequence). V lost 8 bases, J lost 2 bases, and 7 bases stayed unmatched. CDR3 loop: CATDRGYTYEQYF. CDR3 nucleotides: TGTGCCACGGACAGGGGATATACCTACGAGCAGTACTTC.

The CDR3 DNA reads TGTGCCAGCAGCCAAGACAGGGCGGCGGATCAGCCCCAGCATTTT. It specifies CASSQDRAADQPQHF. The chain uses TRBV7-9 and TRBJ1-5; 7 bases are shared with TRBD1. V gave up 5 bases and J gave up 5 bases; unmatched junction bases: 9. Germline CDR1 reads SEHNR; CDR2 reads FQNEAQ (reference sequence). The CDR3 runs 15 residues. The full variable domain, with the rest looked up from reference TRBV7-9 and TRBJ1-5, is DTGVSQNPRHKITKRGQNVTFRCDPISEHNRLYWYRQTLGQGPEFLTYFQNEAQLEKSRLLSDRFSAERPKGSFSTLEIQRTEQGDSAMYLCASSQDRAADQPQHFGDGTRLSIL.

This chain connects TRBV7-6 to TRBJ1-2; D call uncertain. The germline gives CDR1 SGHVS, CDR2 FNYEAQ. The CDR3 length is 12 residues. V was clipped by 8 bases and J by 5 bases, with 12 bases between them. CDR3 bases: TGTGCCAGCGCGGATTCGAATTATGGCTACACCTTC. Its translation: CASADSNYGYTF.

The chain is built from TRBV4-2 and TRBJ2-1, with TRBD2 matching 8 bases. Per germline, CDR1 LGHNA and CDR2 YNFKEQ. This CDR3 has 15 residues. Trimming removed 0 bases from V and 6 bases from J; junction bases left unmatched: 4. The CDR3 loop reads CASSQEILAGNEQFF. The CDR3 nucleotides are TGTGCCAGCAGCCAAGAGATTCTAGCGGGCAATGAGCAGTTCTTC.

J is TRBJ1-3 and V is TRBV4-2; D not certain. With 1 base removed from V and 0 bases from J, the gap between germline ends came to 10 bases. The length of the CDR3 is 16 residues. Looked up from germline, CDR1 is LGHNA and CDR2 is YNFKEQ. This CDR3 reads CASSQVATDSGNTIYF. The CDR3 DNA reads as TGTGCCAGCAGCCAAGTGGCAACAGACTCTGGAAACACCATATATTTT.

The genes are TRBV28 and TRBJ1-1; D not certain. The CDR3 runs 14 residues. Germline V gene lookup returns CDR1 MDHEN and CDR2 SYDVKM. V lost 5 bases, J lost 3 bases, and 13 bases lay in between. As DNA, the CDR3 is TGTGCCAGCAGTCGGACGGTGAGACACACTGAAGCTTTCTTT. Translation: CASSRTVRHTEAFF.

The V and J genes are TRBV30 and TRBJ2-7; 8 positions agree with TRBD2. V was pared by 3 bases and J by 3 bases, with 1 base of the junction left unmatched. The CDR3 runs 12 residues. Germline-derived CDR1 and CDR2 are GTSNPN and SVGIG (reference sequence). The CDR3: CAWSLAGYEQYF. The DNA of the CDR3 is TGTGCCTGGAGCCTAGCGGGCTACGAGCAGTACTTC.

In its sample, this clone was seen once. As DNA, the CDR3 is TGTGCCAGCAGCCCCGCTCCGACAGAATACTATGGCTACACCTTC. It codes for CASSPAPTEYYGYTF. The J gene is TRBJ1-2, the V gene TRBV13; TRBD1 might be the D (5 bases). This CDR3 comprises 15 residues. Germline V gene sequence: CDR1 PRHDT, CDR2 FYEKMQ (reference sequence). V lost 5 bases and J 3 bases, leaving 16 bases between the germline ends. Using reference TRBV13 and TRBJ1-2 for the parts outside the CDR3, the full variable domain is AAGVIQSPRHLIKEKRETATLKCYPIPRHDTVYWYQQGPGQDPQFLISFYEKMQSDKGSIPDRFSAQQFSDYHSELNMSSLELGDSALYFCASSPAPTEYYGYTFGSGTRLTVV.

J is TRBJ2-7 and V is TRBV9; TRBD2 might be the D (6 bases). The CDR3 spans 14 residues. Germline-derived CDR1 and CDR2 are SGDLS and YYNGEE. V was cut by 0 bases and J by 3 bases, with 10 bases left in between. The CDR3 here is CASSVGLDDYEQYF. In nucleotides, the CDR3 is TGTGCCAGCAGCGTAGGACTAGATGACTACGAGCAGTACTTC.

This sequence joins TRBV9 and TRBJ2-2; the D gene is possibly TRBD1 (5 bases). The CDR3 totals 15 residues. V lost 4 bases, J lost 4 bases, and 14 bases lay in between. The germline V gene has CDR1 SGDLS and CDR2 YYNGEE. The CDR3 here is CASSPQWGRTGELFF. DNA for the CDR3: TGTGCCAGCAGCCCCCAGTGGGGCCGCACCGGGGAGCTGTTTTTT.

This chain links TRBV27 with TRBJ2-1; 9 bases match TRBD2. CDR1 MNHEY and CDR2 SMNVEV come from the germline V gene (reference sequence). V gave up 4 bases and J gave up 2 bases; unmatched junction bases: 3. CDR3 length equals 15 residues. In nucleotides, the CDR3 is TGTGCCAGCAGTTGGGGCGGGAGGGCCTACAATGAGCAGTTCTTC. It translates to CASSWGGRAYNEQFF.

As for this clone: At one of its ends the junction is not consistent with the germline gene, which may arise from a read error. The rearrangement joins TRBV7-3 to TRBJ2-7; a possible D gene is TRBD2 (5 bases). There are 15 residues in the CDR3. Germline V gene sequence: CDR1 SGHTA, CDR2 FQGTGA. The CDR3 nucleotides are TGTGCCAGCAGCTTCACTCTATGGACGGAGGCGGGCCTTCACTTC. Translated: CASSFTLWTEAGLHF.

The chain has TRBV7-6 and TRBJ2-1; TRBD2 matches 12 bases. The germline V gene has CDR1 SGHVS and CDR2 FNYEAQ. The CDR3 has 18 amino acids. The V gene end was trimmed by 5 bases and the J gene end by 1 base; junction bases not matched to a gene: 9. Written as DNA, the CDR3 is TGTGCCAGCAGCCCGACTAGCGGGAGTCCCTTTTCCTACAATGAGCAGTTCTTC. Its translation: CASSPTSGSPFSYNEQFF.

The V call is TRBV9, the J call TRBJ2-7; D is undetermined. Germline values: CDR1 SGDLS, CDR2 YYNGEE. V lost 0 bases to trimming and J lost 5 bases, with 9 bases between them. The CDR3 covers 13 residues. The CDR3 sequence is CASSVGNSNEQYF. CDR3 nucleotide sequence: TGTGCCAGCAGCGTAGGGAATAGCAACGAGCAGTACTTC.

Here the CDR3 DNA reads TGTGCCAGCAGTTTCATGGCAGCTAATGAAAAACTGTTTTTT. Translation gives CASSFMAANEKLFF. The V and J genes are TRBV28 and TRBJ1-4; D ambiguous. V was pared by 3 bases and J by 3 bases, with 8 bases between. The CDR3 has 14 amino acids. Germline assignment: CDR1 MDHEN and CDR2 SYDVKM.